This T cell receptor beta chain was sequenced in a study of response to subunit inactivated influenza vaccine. With 1 base removed from V and 5 bases from J, the gap between germline ends came to 11 bases. Germline V gene lookup returns CDR1 SQVTM and CDR2 ANQGSEA. This CDR3 has 13 residues. TCRdb reanalysed the RT-PCR reads using MiXCR and keeps one entry per CDR3 protein. The sample lists some 850,000 distinct CDR3 sequences, around 20% occurring once. The rearrangement links TRBV29-1 to TRBJ2-5, with D possibly TRBD2 on 5 matching bases. The sequence was collected from a man aged 50-59 years who received an inactivated influenza vaccine. The material sequenced was PBMCs from blood, taken less than 6 days after vaccination. The CDR3 DNA reads as TGCAGCGTTGAAGTTATTACGGGGGAGACCCAGTACTTC. It yields the protein CSVEVITGETQYF.